This TCR beta chain was sequenced during a study of blood T cell repertoires in COVID-19. As for the study in general: Samples came from the United States, Italy and Spain, spanning acute and convalescent COVID-19. T cells, B-cell-depleted T cells, or PBMCs supplied cDNA or gDNA.

The germline gives CDR1 SGDLS, CDR2 YYNGEE. V lost 0 bases, J lost 0 bases, and 10 bases lay in between. This CDR3 spans 15 amino acids. Original methodology: Estimation of nucleated cell counts was performed using reference gene primer amplification. Measured with immunoSEQ multiplex PCR; TCRdb has only the in-frame clones, and not every one. From that table come the V and J calls and clone size; the DNA was used to work out D and trimming. The data hold under 200,000 clones, with about nine tenths observed a single time. The sample taken for sequencing was peripheral blood. The source is a man younger than 35 with active or convalescent COVID-19. The chain has TRBV9 and TRBJ2-7; possible D gene TRBD2, 6 bases. CDR3 bases: TGTGCCAGCAGCGTAGAGGCGGGGAGCTCCTACGAGCAGTACTTC. This gives the protein CASSVEAGSSYEQYF. Based on the CDR3 plus reference TRBV9 and TRBJ2-7, the full variable domain is DSGVTQTPKHLITATGQRVTLRCSPRSGDLSVYWYQQSLDQGLQFLIQYYNGEERAKGNILERFSAQQFPDLHSELNLSSLELGDSALYFCASSVEAGSSYEQYFGPGTRLTVT.